The 11 T cell receptor beta chains given below trace back to one sample, sequenced in a study of a mutant IDH1 vaccine in newly diagnosed glioma. No cognate antigen is known for these TCRs. The sample's time point: week 47, end of study. Vaccine doses each comprised 300 ug of mutant IDH1 20-mer peptide, with topical imiquimod. Measured with immunoSEQ multiplex PCR; TCRdb has only the in-frame clones, and not every one. The data hold around 84,000 clones, with 75% to 90% observed a single time. This material consisted of PBMCs, taken from a glioma patient whose treatment included an IDH1 peptide vaccine. All receptors derive from a middle-aged man with glioma.

The chain recombines TRBV10-3 with TRBJ1-3; perhaps TRBD1 as D (6 bases). Per the germline V gene, CDR1 is ENHRY and CDR2 is SYGVKD. The CDR3 is 15 residues long. V was pared by 5 bases and J by 0 bases, with 11 bases between. Here the CDR3 DNA reads TGTGCCATCAGTCAAGTAGGGGGCTCTGGAAACACCATATATTTT. It encodes CAISQVGGSGNTIYF.

The chain has TRBV10-3 and TRBJ1-2, with a tentative D call TRBD1 (5 bases). Germline CDR1 and CDR2: ENHRY and SYGVKD. The ends were cut back, 10 bases at V and 8 bases at J, with 14 bases in the middle. The CDR3 consists of 11 residues. The CDR3 region has the DNA TGTGCCACCTCAGGGATAGTAGGCTACACCTTC. It yields the protein CATSGIVGYTF.

The chain carries TRBV19 and TRBJ1-5; TRBD1 aligns across 8 bases. Trimming took 11 bases from V and 2 from J; bases not matched to a gene: 8. Looked up from germline, CDR1 is LNHDA and CDR2 is SQIVND (reference sequence). There are 14 residues in the CDR3. The CDR3 DNA is TGTGCCGGCTCGGACAGGGTGGGCAATCAGCCCCAGCATTTT. This codes for CAGSDRVGNQPQHF.

The J gene is TRBJ2-1, the V gene TRBV25-1; possibly TRBD2 for D (5 bases). This CDR3 region has 14 residues. V was clipped by 7 bases and J by 5 bases, with 15 bases between them. Germline V CDR1 and CDR2: MGHDK, SYGVNS. The CDR3 DNA is TGTGCCAGCACTTTTCGGGGTTTCAACAATGAGCAGTTCTTC. Its protein product is CASTFRGFNNEQFF.

The chain joins TRBV2 to TRBJ2-2; D tentatively fits TRBD1 or TRBD2 (6 bases each). Germline CDR1 reads SNHLY; CDR2 reads FYNNEI. V lost 6 bases, J lost 4 bases, and 21 bases lay in between. The CDR3 has 17 residues. The CDR3 sequence is CASSDRGRGRSTGELFF. The CDR3 DNA is TGTGCCAGCAGCGACCGGGGCCGGGGGCGTAGCACCGGGGAGCTGTTTTTT.

The chain uses TRBV5-1 and TRBJ2-1, with D uncertain. Germline CDR1 is SGHRS and CDR2 is YFSETQ. The CDR3 is made up of 15 amino acids. V lost 4 bases and J 3 bases, leaving 14 bases between the germline ends. DNA of the CDR3: TGCGCCAGCAGCCCCCGACCTCGTAACTACAATGAGCAGTTCTTC. The encoded protein is CASSPRPRNYNEQFF.

V is TRBV30 and J is TRBJ2-5, with D hard to call. The closer fit of TRBJ2-7 to the DNA end suggests the J call may be wrong. The CDR3 sequence is 15 residues long. Germline values: CDR1 GTSNPN, CDR2 SVGIG (reference sequence). CDR3 DNA sequence: TGTGCCTGGAGTGTGGTTATGAAGGGAACGGGCGAGCAGTACTTC. Protein sequence: CAWSVVMKGTGEQYF.

The chain employs TRBV9 and TRBJ2-1, with D maybe TRBD2 (6 bases). Germline assignment: CDR1 SGDLS and CDR2 YYNGEE. The CDR3 is 16 residues long. V lost 0 bases, J lost 0 bases, and 10 bases lay in between. This CDR3 is CASSVARGSSYNEQFF. In DNA, the CDR3 is TGTGCCAGCAGCGTAGCACGGGGGAGCTCCTACAATGAGCAGTTCTTC.

The gene calls are TRBV19 and TRBJ1-2; the match to TRBD1 covers 8 bases. This CDR3 region has 12 residues. The V gene end was trimmed by 5 bases and the J gene end by 8 bases; junction bases not matched to a gene: 4. Germline V lookup: CDR1 LNHDA, CDR2 SQIVND (reference sequence). The CDR3 region has the DNA TGTGCCAGTAGTTGGACAGGGAGAGGCTACACCTTC. This encodes CASSWTGRGYTF.

This clone was seen more than once but under ten times. The rearrangement links TRBV27 to TRBJ2-5, with a weak D call TRBD1 (6 bases). The CDR3 totals 12 residues. The V end was cut by 10 bases, the J end by 5 bases, with 14 bases between. The germline V gene has CDR1 MNHEY and CDR2 SMNVEV (reference sequence). CDR3 in DNA: TGTGCCACTCAGGGGCACGGGGAGACCCAGTACTTC. Protein product: CATQGHGETQYF.

V usage is TRBV6-5 and J usage is TRBJ2-7; 7 positions match TRBD2. Germline V lookup: CDR1 MNHEY, CDR2 SVGAGI. CDR3 length: 13 amino acids. J gave up 3 bases and V 6 bases, and 5 bases lay outside the gene matches. Written as DNA, the CDR3 is TGTGCCAGCAGCCGGGGGGTGAGCTACGAGCAGTACTTC. Amino acids: CASSRGVSYEQYF.